These T cell receptor beta chains were read from a single sample in a study of identical twins. TCRdb reprocessed the 5' RACE reads with MiXCR, giving one entry per CDR3 protein. Among roughly 770,000 distinct CDR3 sequences listed, 15% to 20% were seen once. The sample also formed part of further work on T cells expressing NK-cell markers.

Specimen: PBMCs. These receptors were collected from a young woman in good health. Each CDR3 is given with its conserved first and last residue. A D gene is named only where the DNA matches it firmly. Size values are once, few and many counts, or a class for expanded clones, and some rows have none.

j_call: TRBJ2-3; d_call: .; v_call: TRBV15; clone_size: once; cdr3_nt: TGTGCCACCAGCAGAGTAGAGTCTCTCACAGATACGCAGTATTTT; cdr3_aa: CATSRVESLTDTQYF
j_call: TRBJ2-1; d_call: TRBD2; v_call: TRBV12-3/TRBV12-4; clone_size: many; cdr3_nt: TGTGCCAGCGGACTAGCGGGGTTCAATGAGCAGTTCTTC; cdr3_aa: CASGLAGFNEQFF
j_call: TRBJ2-7; d_call: .; v_call: TRBV5-1; clone_size: few; cdr3_nt: TGCGCCAGCAGCTTGGTTCGGGGCCCAGGCTACGAGCAGTACTTC; cdr3_aa: CASSLVRGPGYEQYF
j_call: TRBJ1-1; d_call: .; v_call: TRBV20-1; clone_size: few; cdr3_nt: TGCAGTGCTAGAGCCGGGACACTGAACACTGAAGCTTTCTTT; cdr3_aa: CSARAGTLNTEAFF
j_call: TRBJ1-6; d_call: .; v_call: TRBV12-3/TRBV12-4; clone_size: .; cdr3_nt: TGTGCCAGCAGCCGTAGTCGGTCACCCCTCTACTTT; cdr3_aa: CASSRSRSPLYF
j_call: TRBJ2-1; d_call: .; v_call: TRBV20-1; clone_size: few; cdr3_nt: TGCAGTGCTAGAGGACGCCCGGGACTTACTTACAATGAGCAGTTCTTC; cdr3_aa: CSARGRPGLTYNEQFF
j_call: TRBJ1-6; d_call: .; v_call: TRBV5-1; clone_size: many; cdr3_nt: TGCGCCAGCAGCGGGGACGAGAATTCACCCCTCCACTTT; cdr3_aa: CASSGDENSPLHF
j_call: TRBJ1-6; d_call: .; v_call: TRBV4-3; clone_size: few; cdr3_nt: TGCGCCAGCACGGCTGGGTCTGGAAATTCACCCCTCCACTTT; cdr3_aa: CASTAGSGNSPLHF
j_call: TRBJ2-3; d_call: .; v_call: TRBV5-6; clone_size: few; cdr3_nt: TGTGCCAGCAGCTTGAGCGTCATGGCAGATACGCAGTATTTT; cdr3_aa: CASSLSVMADTQYF
j_call: TRBJ2-5; d_call: .; v_call: TRBV7-9; clone_size: few; cdr3_nt: TGTGCCAGCAGCTCCCTGGGGGCACAAGAGACCCAGTACTTC; cdr3_aa: CASSSLGAQETQYF
j_call: TRBJ1-2; d_call: .; v_call: TRBV7-2; clone_size: .; cdr3_nt: TGTGCCAGCAGCTTAGTAACGGTTTTCAGCTACACCTTC; cdr3_aa: CASSLVTVFSYTF
j_call: TRBJ2-7; d_call: .; v_call: TRBV7-9; clone_size: few; cdr3_nt: TGTGCCAGCAGCCTACAGATGGGTGTCCACGAGCAGTACTTC; cdr3_aa: CASSLQMGVHEQYF
j_call: TRBJ2-7; d_call: .; v_call: TRBV29-1; clone_size: few; cdr3_nt: TGCAGCGTTGGCCCGACGGGACTTTCCTACGAGCAGTACTTC; cdr3_aa: CSVGPTGLSYEQYF
j_call: TRBJ2-7; d_call: TRBD1; v_call: TRBV5-1; clone_size: few; cdr3_nt: TGCGCCAGCAGCCCGGTGACAGGGGTGAAGGGGTACGAGCAGTACTTC; cdr3_aa: CASSPVTGVKGYEQYF
j_call: TRBJ2-2; d_call: .; v_call: TRBV29-1; clone_size: few; cdr3_nt: TGCAGCGTTGAAAACGCCGGAGGGGAGCTGTTTTTT; cdr3_aa: CSVENAGGELFF
j_call: TRBJ2-3; d_call: TRBD2; v_call: TRBV5-5; clone_size: .; cdr3_nt: TGTGCCAGCAGCTTGAGGGGAGGGAGCACAGATACGCAGTATTTT; cdr3_aa: CASSLRGGSTDTQYF
j_call: TRBJ2-1; d_call: .; v_call: TRBV20-1; clone_size: few; cdr3_nt: TGCAGTGCTAGACACGGACAGTCAAATGAGCAGTTCTTC; cdr3_aa: CSARHGQSNEQFF
j_call: TRBJ1-2; d_call: .; v_call: TRBV7-8; clone_size: few; cdr3_nt: TGTGCCAGCAGCTCGACCGGGACACAATATGGCTACACCTTC; cdr3_aa: CASSSTGTQYGYTF
j_call: TRBJ1-1; d_call: .; v_call: TRBV6-1; clone_size: .; cdr3_nt: TGTGCCAGCAGACCCGGCGCAGTCTCGGCGAACACTGAAGCTTTCTTT; cdr3_aa: CASRPGAVSANTEAFF
j_call: TRBJ2-1; d_call: TRBD2; v_call: TRBV7-9; clone_size: few; cdr3_nt: TGTGCCAGCAGCTCAGTAGCGGGGTCTGACAATGAGCAGTTCTTC; cdr3_aa: CASSSVAGSDNEQFF
j_call: TRBJ1-2; d_call: .; v_call: TRBV7-9; clone_size: .; cdr3_nt: TGTGCCAGCAGCTTAGTTCTGGGGACTATGGATGGCTACACCTTC; cdr3_aa: CASSLVLGTMDGYTF